The rows below give T cell receptor beta chains drawn from one sample of a study of blood T cell repertoires in COVID-19. Here immunoSEQ multiplex PCR was the method, and the copy in TCRdb shows in-frame clones only, minus some. The sample comprises about 170,000 clones, roughly 84% of which are singletons, and 1.2% rests with the top ten. The sample taken for sequencing was peripheral blood. The receptors here all came from a man between 60 and 75 years old who had recovered from COVID-19. Each CDR3 is given with its conserved first and last residue. Each record gives: clone size, D gene, J gene, V gene, CDR3 DNA, CDR3 protein. D genes are given only for firm matches. Clone size is shown for a subset of rows, as once, few, many or a class of expanded clone.

abundance: NA
d_gene: TRBD1
j_gene: TRBJ1-2
v_gene: TRBV7-8
CDR3nt: TGTGCCAGCAGCTTTGGGACAGGGAACTATGGCTACACCTTC
CDR3aa: CASSFGTGNYGYTF

abundance: NA
d_gene: NA
j_gene: TRBJ1-6
v_gene: TRBV6-5
CDR3nt: TGTGCCAGCGTATCTCACGAGGAGAATTCACCCCTCCACTTT
CDR3aa: CASVSHEENSPLHF

abundance: NA
d_gene: TRBD1
j_gene: TRBJ2-5
v_gene: TRBV18
CDR3nt: TGTGCCAGCTCATTGACAGGGGAGAGTGTGGAGACCCAGTACTTC
CDR3aa: CASSLTGESVETQYF

abundance: NA
d_gene: NA
j_gene: TRBJ1-3
v_gene: TRBV6-2/TRBV6-3
CDR3nt: TGTGCCAGCAGTTACTCTCCGATAGAGTATGGAAACACCATATATTTT
CDR3aa: CASSYSPIEYGNTIYF

abundance: NA
d_gene: NA
j_gene: TRBJ1-1
v_gene: TRBV5-4
CDR3nt: TGTGCCAGCAGCCTGGCCCTAGGGAACACTGAAGCTTTCTTT
CDR3aa: CASSLALGNTEAFF

abundance: NA
d_gene: TRBD1
j_gene: TRBJ2-5
v_gene: TRBV27
CDR3nt: TGTGCCAGCAGTTTATCGGGACAGAGCCAAGAGACCCAGTACTTC
CDR3aa: CASSLSGQSQETQYF

abundance: NA
d_gene: NA
j_gene: TRBJ2-3
v_gene: TRBV6-4
CDR3nt: TGTGCCAGCAGTGTGGCTGACACAGATACGCAGTATTTT
CDR3aa: CASSVADTDTQYF

abundance: NA
d_gene: NA
j_gene: TRBJ1-2
v_gene: TRBV5-5
CDR3nt: TGTGCCAGCAGCTTGGCCCCATGGCCCGACAGGCGTCGGGACTATGGCTACACCTTC
CDR3aa: CASSLAPWPDRRRDYGYTF

abundance: NA
d_gene: TRBD2
j_gene: TRBJ2-7
v_gene: TRBV27
CDR3nt: TGTGCCAGCAGCTCTCCTAGCGGGAGCTCCTACGAGCAGTACTTC
CDR3aa: CASSSPSGSSYEQYF

abundance: NA
d_gene: NA
j_gene: TRBJ1-1
v_gene: TRBV7-3
CDR3nt: TGTGCCAGCAGCTTAGCAAGCCCGCAGGCTAACACTGAAGCTTTCTTT
CDR3aa: CASSLASPQANTEAFF

abundance: NA
d_gene: TRBD1
j_gene: TRBJ1-2
v_gene: TRBV7-8
CDR3nt: TGTGCCAGCAGCTTAGCCTGGACAGGGATCATTAACTATGGCTACACCTTC
CDR3aa: CASSLAWTGIINYGYTF

abundance: NA
d_gene: NA
j_gene: TRBJ2-5
v_gene: TRBV19
CDR3nt: TGTGCCAGTAGTATAGGGACTCTCCAAGAGACCCAGTACTTC
CDR3aa: CASSIGTLQETQYF

abundance: once
d_gene: NA
j_gene: TRBJ2-7
v_gene: TRBV19
CDR3nt: TGTGCCAGTAGCCGGGGAATCTCCTACGAGCAGTACTTC
CDR3aa: CASSRGISYEQYF

abundance: NA
d_gene: NA
j_gene: TRBJ2-5
v_gene: TRBV2
CDR3nt: TGTGCCAGCACCATCGAACAGGGATCGGAGACCCAGTACTTC
CDR3aa: CASTIEQGSETQYF

abundance: NA
d_gene: NA
j_gene: TRBJ2-1
v_gene: TRBV12-3/TRBV12-4
CDR3nt: TGTGCCAGCAGTTTTGCGTGGGAGCAGTTCTTC
CDR3aa: CASSFAWEQFF

abundance: NA
d_gene: TRBD1
j_gene: TRBJ1-2
v_gene: TRBV2
CDR3nt: TGTGCCAGCAGTGAAGGGCGGGCAGGGGGAAACTATGGCTACACCTTC
CDR3aa: CASSEGRAGGNYGYTF

abundance: NA
d_gene: TRBD1
j_gene: TRBJ1-1
v_gene: TRBV20-1
CDR3nt: TGCAGTGCTAGTCCCATACAGGGGGCTACTGACACTGAAGCTTTCTTT
CDR3aa: CSASPIQGATDTEAFF

abundance: once
d_gene: NA
j_gene: TRBJ2-5
v_gene: TRBV7-2
CDR3nt: TGTGCCAGCAGCTCCTATCAAGAGACCCAGTACTTC
CDR3aa: CASSSYQETQYF

abundance: NA
d_gene: TRBD2
j_gene: TRBJ2-1
v_gene: TRBV3-1/TRBV3-2
CDR3nt: TGTGCCAGCAGCCAAGATCTAGGGCGGGGGAACAATGAGCAGTTCTTC
CDR3aa: CASSQDLGRGNNEQFF

abundance: NA
d_gene: TRBD1
j_gene: TRBJ1-2
v_gene: TRBV27
CDR3nt: TGTGCCAGCAGTCCCCTATACGGGACAGGGGACTATGGCTACACCTTC
CDR3aa: CASSPLYGTGDYGYTF

abundance: many
d_gene: TRBD1
j_gene: TRBJ1-1
v_gene: TRBV5-5
CDR3nt: TGTGCCAGCAGCCGACAGGGCGACACTGAAGCTTTCTTT
CDR3aa: CASSRQGDTEAFF

abundance: NA
d_gene: NA
j_gene: TRBJ1-2
v_gene: TRBV4-2
CDR3nt: TGTGCCAGCAGCCAAGAATGGCAGGGCTACTATGGCTACACCTTC
CDR3aa: CASSQEWQGYYGYTF